The 5 T cell receptor beta chains presented below share a single source sample, sequenced in a study of blood T cell repertoires in COVID-19 (dated by TCRdb to 2019 to 2021). Preparation of the library involved the immunoSEQ multiplex PCR assay. In its TCRdb copy, this immuneACCESS table keeps in-frame sequences only and misses some clones. Where compared with another copy, unresolved V genes explain less than half of these, and the others have no known cause. A total of almost 35,000 clones appear in this sample, 80% of them only once. Under 35% of the sample is in the top ten clones. Input material: peripheral blood. These receptors were obtained from an older man with acute or convalescent COVID-19.

Many counts were recorded for this clone. CDR3 residues: CASSLEVDGWSSGNTIYF. The CDR3 coding sequence is TGCGCCAGCAGCTTGGAGGTTGACGGATGGAGCTCTGGAAACACCATATATTTT. The chain uses TRBV5-1 and TRBJ1-3; D unresolved. The germline gives CDR1 SGHRS, CDR2 YFSETQ. V was pared by 0 bases and J by 0 bases, with 16 bases between. This CDR3 comprises 18 residues.

The V and J genes are TRBV12-2 and TRBJ1-6; TRBD1 is the table's D call, not checked against the DNA. TRBV12-2 is reported as a pseudogene. The CDR3 is 14 amino acids. The CDR3 region has the DNA TGTGCAAGTCGCTTCCCAGGGGATAATTCACCCCTCCACTTT. Translation gives CASRFPGDNSPLHF.

This clone was counted only a few times. V is TRBV5-4 and J is TRBJ2-1; 12 bases align to TRBD1. After removal of 4 bases from V and 12 bases from J, the junction contained 11 bases not matched to a gene. The CDR3 consists of 15 residues. Germline V lookup: CDR1 SGHNT, CDR2 YYREEE (reference sequence). The CDR3 spells CASSAGTGGEWAQFF. CDR3 DNA: TGTGCCAGCAGCGCCGGGACAGGGGGCGAGTGGGCGCAGTTCTTC.

The chain is built from TRBV5-1 and TRBJ2-3, with 11 bases identical to TRBD1. The CDR3 sequence is 19 residues long. J lost 0 bases, V lost 5 bases, and 14 bases had no gene match. The germline V gene encodes CDR1 SGHRS and CDR2 YFSETQ. CDR3 DNA: TGCGCCAGCAGTTACGGACAGGGGGCTTATCTTTCTAGCACAGATACGCAGTATTTT. It codes for CASSYGQGAYLSSTDTQYF.

The rearrangement uses TRBV29-1 and TRBJ2-1; TRBD2 aligns across 8 bases. Germline lookup yields CDR1 SQVTM and CDR2 ANQGSEA. The CDR3 has 13 residues. V was pared by 6 bases and J by 8 bases, with 9 bases of the junction left unmatched. Written as DNA, the CDR3 is TGCAGCGTGCAGCGGGAGTTCCGGGATGAGCAGTTCTTC. The encoded protein is CSVQREFRDEQFF.